This T cell receptor beta chain emerged from a study of neurological immune-mediated disorders. MiXCR, applied by TCRdb to the 5' RACE reads, yields one record per CDR3 protein. The data show tens of thousands of distinct CDR3 sequences, with over 2% seen just once and about 3% held by the top ten. This CDR3 has 15 amino acids. V lost 3 bases and J 2 bases, leaving 11 bases between the germline ends. The germline CDR1 and CDR2 sequences are SGHRS and YFSETQ. It was from 2 million PBMCs stored at -80 C that the unsorted libraries were obtained. This clonotype was seen at least ten times. The TCR was taken from a man between 50 and 59 years old with multiple sclerosis. The chain employs TRBV5-1 and TRBJ2-2, with D uncertain. The sample was PBMCs. The CDR3 region is CASSSLLPNTGELFF. The CDR3 DNA sequence: TGCGCCAGCAGCTCCCTCCTTCCCAACACCGGGGAGCTGTTTTTT.